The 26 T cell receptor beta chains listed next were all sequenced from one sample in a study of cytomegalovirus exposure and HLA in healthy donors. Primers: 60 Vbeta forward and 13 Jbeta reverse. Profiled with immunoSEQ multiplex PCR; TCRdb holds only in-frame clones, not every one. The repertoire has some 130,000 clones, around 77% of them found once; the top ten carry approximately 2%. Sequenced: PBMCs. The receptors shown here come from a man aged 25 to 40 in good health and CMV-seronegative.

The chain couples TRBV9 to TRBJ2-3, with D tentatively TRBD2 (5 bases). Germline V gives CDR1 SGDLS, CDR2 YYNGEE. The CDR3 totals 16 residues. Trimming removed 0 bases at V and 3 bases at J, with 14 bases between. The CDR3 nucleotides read TGTGCCAGCAGCGTAGGGGTCGGGATTGGAACAGATACGCAGTATTTT. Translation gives CASSVGVGIGTDTQYF.

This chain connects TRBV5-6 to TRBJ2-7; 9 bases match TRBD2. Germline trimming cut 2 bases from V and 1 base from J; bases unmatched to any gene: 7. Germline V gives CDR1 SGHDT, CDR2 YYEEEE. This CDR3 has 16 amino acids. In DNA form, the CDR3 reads TGTGCCAGCAGCTTTCTAGCGGGACTCTCGTCCTACGAGCAGTACTTC. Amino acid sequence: CASSFLAGLSSYEQYF.

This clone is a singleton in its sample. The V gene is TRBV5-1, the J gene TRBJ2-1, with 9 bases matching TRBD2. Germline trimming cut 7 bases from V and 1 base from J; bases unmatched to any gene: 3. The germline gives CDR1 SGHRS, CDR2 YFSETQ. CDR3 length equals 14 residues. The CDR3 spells CASQAGGSYNEQFF. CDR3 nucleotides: TGCGCCAGCCAAGCGGGGGGTTCCTACAATGAGCAGTTCTTC. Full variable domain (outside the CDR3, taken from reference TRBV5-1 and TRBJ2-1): KAGVTQTPRYLIKTRGQQVTLSCSPISGHRSVSWYQQTPGQGLQFLFEYFSETQRNKGNFPGRFSGRQFSNSRSEMNVSTLELGDSALYLCASQAGGSYNEQFFGPGTRLTVL.

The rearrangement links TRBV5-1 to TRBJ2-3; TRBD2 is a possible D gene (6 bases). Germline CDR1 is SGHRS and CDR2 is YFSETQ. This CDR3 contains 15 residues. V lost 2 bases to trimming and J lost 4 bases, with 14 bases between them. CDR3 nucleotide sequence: TGCGCCAGCAGCTTTAGCGGAACAAGCCCAGATACGCAGTATTTT. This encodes CASSFSGTSPDTQYF. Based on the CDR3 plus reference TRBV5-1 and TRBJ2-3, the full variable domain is KAGVTQTPRYLIKTRGQQVTLSCSPISGHRSVSWYQQTPGQGLQFLFEYFSETQRNKGNFPGRFSGRQFSNSRSEMNVSTLELGDSALYLCASSFSGTSPDTQYFGPGTRLTVL.

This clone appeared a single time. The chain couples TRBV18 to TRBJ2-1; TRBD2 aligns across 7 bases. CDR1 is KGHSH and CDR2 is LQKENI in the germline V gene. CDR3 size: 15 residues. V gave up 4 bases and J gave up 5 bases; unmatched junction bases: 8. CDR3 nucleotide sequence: TGTGCCAGCTCACGCCAGCGGGATAACAACAATGAGCAGTTCTTC. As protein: CASSRQRDNNNEQFF.

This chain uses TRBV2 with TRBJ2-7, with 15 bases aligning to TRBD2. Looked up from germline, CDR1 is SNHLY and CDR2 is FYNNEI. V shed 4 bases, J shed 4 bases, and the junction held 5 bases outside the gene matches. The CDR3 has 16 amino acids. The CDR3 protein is CASSVGLAGGPYEQYF. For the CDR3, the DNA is TGTGCCAGCAGTGTTGGACTAGCGGGAGGGCCATACGAGCAGTACTTC. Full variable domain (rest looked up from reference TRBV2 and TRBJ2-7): EPEVTQTPSHQVTQMGQEVILRCVPISNHLYFYWYRQILGQKVEFLVSFYNNEISEKSEIFDDQFSVERPDGSNFTLKIRSTKLEDSAMYFCASSVGLAGGPYEQYFGPGTRLTVT.

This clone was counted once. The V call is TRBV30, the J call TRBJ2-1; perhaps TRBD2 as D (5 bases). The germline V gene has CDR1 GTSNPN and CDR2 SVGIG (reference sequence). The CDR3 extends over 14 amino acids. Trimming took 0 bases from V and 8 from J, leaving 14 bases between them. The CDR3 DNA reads TGTGCCTGGAGTGTACCAGGAGGAGGCCATGAGCAGTTCTTC. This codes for CAWSVPGGGHEQFF.

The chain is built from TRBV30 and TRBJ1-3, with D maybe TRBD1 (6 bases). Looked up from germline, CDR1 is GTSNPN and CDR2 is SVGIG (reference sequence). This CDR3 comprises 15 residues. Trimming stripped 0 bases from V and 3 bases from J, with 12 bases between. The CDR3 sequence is CAWSVYGTLGNTIYF. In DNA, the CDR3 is TGTGCCTGGAGTGTTTACGGGACACTTGGAAACACCATATATTTT.

Here the CDR3 reads CASSEAAGDSDTQYF. In DNA form, the CDR3 reads TGTGCCAGCAGTGAAGCGGCGGGAGACTCCGATACGCAGTATTTT. The chain couples TRBV6-1 to TRBJ2-3; 7 nucleotides align to TRBD2. The J segment lost 6 bases and the V segment lost 0 bases, leaving 6 bases of the junction unmatched. This CDR3 spans 15 amino acids. Germline CDR1 MNHNS, CDR2 SASEGT.

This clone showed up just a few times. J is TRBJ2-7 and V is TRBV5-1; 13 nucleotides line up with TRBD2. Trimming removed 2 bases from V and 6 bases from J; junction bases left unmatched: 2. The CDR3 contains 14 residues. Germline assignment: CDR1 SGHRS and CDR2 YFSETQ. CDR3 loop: CASSLGLAGVEQYF. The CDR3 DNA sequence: TGCGCCAGCAGCTTAGGACTAGCGGGAGTCGAGCAGTACTTC.

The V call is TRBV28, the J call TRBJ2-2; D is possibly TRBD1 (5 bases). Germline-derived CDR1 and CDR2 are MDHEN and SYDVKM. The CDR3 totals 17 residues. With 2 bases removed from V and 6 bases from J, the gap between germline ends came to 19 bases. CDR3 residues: CASSLGLTRVVSGELFF. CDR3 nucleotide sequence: TGTGCCAGCAGTTTAGGGCTCACCAGGGTCGTGTCCGGGGAGCTGTTTTTT.

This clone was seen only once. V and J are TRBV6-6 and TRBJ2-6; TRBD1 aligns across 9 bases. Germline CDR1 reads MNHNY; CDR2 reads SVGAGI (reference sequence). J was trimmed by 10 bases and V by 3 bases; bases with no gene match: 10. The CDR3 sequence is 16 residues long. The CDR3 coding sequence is TGTGCCAGCAGTTATTCCACAGGGGGCTGGGGGAACGTCCTGACTTTC. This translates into CASSYSTGGWGNVLTF.

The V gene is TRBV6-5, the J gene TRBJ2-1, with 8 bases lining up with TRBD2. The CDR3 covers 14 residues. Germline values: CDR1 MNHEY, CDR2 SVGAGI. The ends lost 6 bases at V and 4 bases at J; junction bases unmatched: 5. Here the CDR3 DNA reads TGTGCCAGCAGCCCTAGCGGGTTGTACAATGAGCAGTTCTTC. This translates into CASSPSGLYNEQFF.

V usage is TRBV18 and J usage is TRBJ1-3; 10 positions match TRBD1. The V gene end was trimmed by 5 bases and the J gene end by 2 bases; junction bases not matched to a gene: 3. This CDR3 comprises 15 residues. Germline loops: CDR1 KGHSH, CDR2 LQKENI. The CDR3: CASSGDRGAGNTIYF. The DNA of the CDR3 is TGTGCCAGCTCAGGGGACAGGGGTGCTGGAAACACCATATATTTT. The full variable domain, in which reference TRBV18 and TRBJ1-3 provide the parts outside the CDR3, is NAGVMQNPRHLVRRRGQEARLRCSPMKGHSHVYWYRQLPEEGLKFMVYLQKENIIDESGMPKERFSAEFPKEGPSILRIQQVVRGDSAAYFCASSGDRGAGNTIYFGEGSWLTVV.

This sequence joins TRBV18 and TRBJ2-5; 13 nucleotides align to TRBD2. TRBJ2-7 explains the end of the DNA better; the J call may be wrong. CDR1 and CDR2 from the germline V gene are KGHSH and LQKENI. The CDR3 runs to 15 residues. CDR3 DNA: TGTGCCAGCTCACCACCGGGACTAGCGGGATTCGAGCAGTACTTC. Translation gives CASSPPGLAGFEQYF.

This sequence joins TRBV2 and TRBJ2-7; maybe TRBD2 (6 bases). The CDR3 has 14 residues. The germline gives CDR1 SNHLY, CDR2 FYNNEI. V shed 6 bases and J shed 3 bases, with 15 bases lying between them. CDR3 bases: TGTGCCAGCAGACCGGGACGGGGGATCTACGAGCAGTACTTC. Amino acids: CASRPGRGIYEQYF.

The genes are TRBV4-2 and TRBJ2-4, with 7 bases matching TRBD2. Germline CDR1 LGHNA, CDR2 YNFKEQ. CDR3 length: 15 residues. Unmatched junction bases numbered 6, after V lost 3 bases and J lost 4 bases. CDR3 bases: TGTGCCAGCAGCCATGACACTAGCGCAAAAAACATTCAGTACTTC. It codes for CASSHDTSAKNIQYF.

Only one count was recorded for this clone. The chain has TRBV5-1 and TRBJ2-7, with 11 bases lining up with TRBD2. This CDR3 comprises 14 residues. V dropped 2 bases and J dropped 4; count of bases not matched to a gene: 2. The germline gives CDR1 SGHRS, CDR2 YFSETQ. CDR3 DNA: TGCGCCAGCAGCTTCCGGACTAGCGGGTACGAGCAGTACTTC. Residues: CASSFRTSGYEQYF.

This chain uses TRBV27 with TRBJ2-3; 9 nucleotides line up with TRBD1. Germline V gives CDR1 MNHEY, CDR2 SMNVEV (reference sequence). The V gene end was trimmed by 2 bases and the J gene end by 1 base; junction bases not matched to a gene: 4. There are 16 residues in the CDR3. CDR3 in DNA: TGTGCCAGCAGTTTACTCGGGACAGGGCGCACAGATACGCAGTATTTT. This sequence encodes CASSLLGTGRTDTQYF.

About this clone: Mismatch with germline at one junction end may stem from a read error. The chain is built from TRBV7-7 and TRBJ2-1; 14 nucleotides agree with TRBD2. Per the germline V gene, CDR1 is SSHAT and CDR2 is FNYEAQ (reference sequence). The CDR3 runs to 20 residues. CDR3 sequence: CASSLSPPGLAGVADNEQFF. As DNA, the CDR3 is TGTGCTAGCAGCTTATCGCCTCCGGGACTAGCGGGAGTGGCAGACAATGAGCAGTTCTTC.

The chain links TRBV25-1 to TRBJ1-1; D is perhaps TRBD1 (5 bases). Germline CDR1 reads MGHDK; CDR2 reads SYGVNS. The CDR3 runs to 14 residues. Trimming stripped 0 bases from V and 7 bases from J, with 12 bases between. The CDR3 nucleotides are TGTGCCAGCAGTGAATATCCAGGGCCAAATGAAGCTTTCTTT. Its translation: CASSEYPGPNEAFF.

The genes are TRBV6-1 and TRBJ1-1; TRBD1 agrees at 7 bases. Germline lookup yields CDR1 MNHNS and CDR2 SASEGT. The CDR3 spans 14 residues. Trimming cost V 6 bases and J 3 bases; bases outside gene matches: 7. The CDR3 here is CASSEQGLYTEAFF. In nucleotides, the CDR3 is TGTGCCAGCAGCGAACAGGGGTTGTACACTGAAGCTTTCTTT.

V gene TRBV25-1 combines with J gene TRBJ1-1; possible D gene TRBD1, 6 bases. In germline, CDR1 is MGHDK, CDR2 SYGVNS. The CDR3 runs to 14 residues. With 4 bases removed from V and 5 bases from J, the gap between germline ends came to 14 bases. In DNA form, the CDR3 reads TGTGCCAGCAGTGGGACAGCCCCATGGACTGAAGCTTTCTTT. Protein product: CASSGTAPWTEAFF.

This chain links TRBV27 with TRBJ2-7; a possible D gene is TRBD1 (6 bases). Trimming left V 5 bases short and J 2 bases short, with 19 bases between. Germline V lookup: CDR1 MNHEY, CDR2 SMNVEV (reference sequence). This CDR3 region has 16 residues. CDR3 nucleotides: TGTGCCAGCAGTCCATTACCCCGGGACACCGCCTACGAGCAGTACTTC. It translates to CASSPLPRDTAYEQYF.

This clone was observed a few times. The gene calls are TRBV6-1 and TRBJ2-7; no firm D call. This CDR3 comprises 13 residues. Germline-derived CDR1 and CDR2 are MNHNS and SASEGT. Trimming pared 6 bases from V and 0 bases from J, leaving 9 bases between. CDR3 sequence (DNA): TGTGCCAGCAGCCCACAAAGCTCCTACGAGCAGTACTTC. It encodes CASSPQSSYEQYF.

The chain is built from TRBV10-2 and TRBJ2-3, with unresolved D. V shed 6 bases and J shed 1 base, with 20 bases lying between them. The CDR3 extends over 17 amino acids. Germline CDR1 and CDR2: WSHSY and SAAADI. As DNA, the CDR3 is TGCGCCAGCAGAGAGATCGGGTTTGCGGCTCGCACAGATACGCAGTATTTT. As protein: CASREIGFAARTDTQYF.